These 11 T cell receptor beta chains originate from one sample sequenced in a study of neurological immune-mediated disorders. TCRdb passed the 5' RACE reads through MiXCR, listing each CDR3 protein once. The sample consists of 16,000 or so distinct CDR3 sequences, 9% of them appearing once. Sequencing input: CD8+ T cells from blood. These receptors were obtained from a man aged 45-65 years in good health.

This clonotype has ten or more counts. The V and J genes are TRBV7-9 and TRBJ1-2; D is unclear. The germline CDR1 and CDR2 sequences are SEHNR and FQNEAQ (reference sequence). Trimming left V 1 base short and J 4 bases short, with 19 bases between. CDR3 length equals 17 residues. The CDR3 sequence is CASSLVIEQSVLYGYTF. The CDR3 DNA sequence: TGTGCCAGCAGCTTAGTCATTGAACAGTCTGTCCTCTATGGCTACACCTTC. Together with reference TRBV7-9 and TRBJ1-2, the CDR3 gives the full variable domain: DTGVSQNPRHKITKRGQNVTFRCDPISEHNRLYWYRQTLGQGPEFLTYFQNEAQLEKSRLLSDRFSAERPKGSFSTLEIQRTEQGDSAMYLCASSLVIEQSVLYGYTFGSGTRLTVV.

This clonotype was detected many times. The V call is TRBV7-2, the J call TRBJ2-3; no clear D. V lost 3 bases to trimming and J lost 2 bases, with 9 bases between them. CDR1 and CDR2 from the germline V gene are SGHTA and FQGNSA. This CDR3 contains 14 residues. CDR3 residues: CASSFPAYTDTQYF. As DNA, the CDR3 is TGTGCCAGCAGCTTTCCTGCCTACACAGATACGCAGTATTTT.

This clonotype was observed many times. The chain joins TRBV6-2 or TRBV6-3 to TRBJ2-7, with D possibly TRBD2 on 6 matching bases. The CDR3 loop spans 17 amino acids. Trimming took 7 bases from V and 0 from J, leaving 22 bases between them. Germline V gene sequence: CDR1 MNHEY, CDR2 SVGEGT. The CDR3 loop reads CASTPLRASEGSYEQYF. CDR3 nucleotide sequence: TGTGCCAGCACCCCACTTAGGGCTAGCGAAGGCTCCTACGAGCAGTACTTC.

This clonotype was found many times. The DNA for the CDR3 is TGCAGCGCCCAGACAGGGTTTCTTTACAATGAGCAGTTCTTC. Translation: CSAQTGFLYNEQFF. The rearrangement links TRBV29-1 to TRBJ2-1; 7 nucleotides match TRBD1. The CDR3 length is 14 residues. After removal of 7 bases from V and 4 bases from J, the junction contained 10 bases not matched to a gene. Germline lookup yields CDR1 SQVTM and CDR2 ANQGSEA.

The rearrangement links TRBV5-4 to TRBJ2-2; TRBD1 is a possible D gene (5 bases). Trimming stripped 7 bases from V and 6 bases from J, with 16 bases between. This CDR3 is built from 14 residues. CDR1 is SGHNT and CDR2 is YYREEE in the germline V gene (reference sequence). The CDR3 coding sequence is TGTGCCAGCTTAAAGGGGCTATCCGCCGGGGAGCTGTTTTTT. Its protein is CASLKGLSAGELFF.

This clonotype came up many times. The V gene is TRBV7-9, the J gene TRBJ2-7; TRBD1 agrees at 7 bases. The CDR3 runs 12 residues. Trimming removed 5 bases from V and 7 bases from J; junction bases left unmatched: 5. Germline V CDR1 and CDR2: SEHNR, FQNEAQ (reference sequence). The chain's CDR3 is CASSPADREQYF. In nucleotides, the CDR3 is TGTGCCAGCAGCCCCGCGGACAGGGAGCAGTACTTC. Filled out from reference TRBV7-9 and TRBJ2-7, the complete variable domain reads DTGVSQNPRHKITKRGQNVTFRCDPISEHNRLYWYRQTLGQGPEFLTYFQNEAQLEKSRLLSDRFSAERPKGSFSTLEIQRTEQGDSAMYLCASSPADREQYFGPGTRLTVT.

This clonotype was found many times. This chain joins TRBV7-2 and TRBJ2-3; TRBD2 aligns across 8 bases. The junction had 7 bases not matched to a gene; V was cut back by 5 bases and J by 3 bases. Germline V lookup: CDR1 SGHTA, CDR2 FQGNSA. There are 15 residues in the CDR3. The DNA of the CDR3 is TGTGCCAGCAGCCCTGGCGGGGGGTGGACAGATACGCAGTATTTT. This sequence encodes CASSPGGGWTDTQYF. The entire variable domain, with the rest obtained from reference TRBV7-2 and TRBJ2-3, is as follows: GAGVSQSPSNKVTEKGKDVELRCDPISGHTALYWYRQSLGQGLEFLIYFQGNSAPDKSGLPSDRFSAERTGGSVSTLTIQRTQQEDSAVYLCASSPGGGWTDTQYFGPGTRLTVL.

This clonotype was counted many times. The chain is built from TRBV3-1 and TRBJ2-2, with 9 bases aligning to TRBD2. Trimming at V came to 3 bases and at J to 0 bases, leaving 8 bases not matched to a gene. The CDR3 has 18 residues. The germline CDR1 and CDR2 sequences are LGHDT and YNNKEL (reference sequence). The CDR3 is CASSHAWTSDSNTGELFF. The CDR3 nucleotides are TGTGCCAGCAGCCACGCTTGGACTAGCGATTCGAACACCGGGGAGCTGTTTTTT.

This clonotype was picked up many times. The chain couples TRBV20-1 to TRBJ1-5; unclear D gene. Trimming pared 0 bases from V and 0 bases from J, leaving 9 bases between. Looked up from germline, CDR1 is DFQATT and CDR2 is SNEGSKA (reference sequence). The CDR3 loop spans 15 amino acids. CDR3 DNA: TGCAGTGCTAGAGACGGCTACTATAGCAATCAGCCCCAGCATTTT. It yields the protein CSARDGYYSNQPQHF.

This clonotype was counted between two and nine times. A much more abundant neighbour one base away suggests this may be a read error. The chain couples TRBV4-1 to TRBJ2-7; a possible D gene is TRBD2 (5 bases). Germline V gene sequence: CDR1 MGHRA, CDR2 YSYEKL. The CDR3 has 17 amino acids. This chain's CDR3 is CTSSQNPSRAISYEQYF. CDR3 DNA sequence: TGCACCAGCAGCCAAAACCCATCGCGGGCCATCTCCTACGAGCAGTACTTC.

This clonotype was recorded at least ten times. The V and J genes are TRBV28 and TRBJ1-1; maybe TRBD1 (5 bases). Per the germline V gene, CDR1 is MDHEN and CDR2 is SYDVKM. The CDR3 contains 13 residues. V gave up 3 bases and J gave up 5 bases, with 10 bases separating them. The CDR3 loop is CASSLGEGTEAFF. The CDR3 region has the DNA TGTGCCAGCAGTTTGGGGGAGGGTACTGAAGCTTTCTTT.